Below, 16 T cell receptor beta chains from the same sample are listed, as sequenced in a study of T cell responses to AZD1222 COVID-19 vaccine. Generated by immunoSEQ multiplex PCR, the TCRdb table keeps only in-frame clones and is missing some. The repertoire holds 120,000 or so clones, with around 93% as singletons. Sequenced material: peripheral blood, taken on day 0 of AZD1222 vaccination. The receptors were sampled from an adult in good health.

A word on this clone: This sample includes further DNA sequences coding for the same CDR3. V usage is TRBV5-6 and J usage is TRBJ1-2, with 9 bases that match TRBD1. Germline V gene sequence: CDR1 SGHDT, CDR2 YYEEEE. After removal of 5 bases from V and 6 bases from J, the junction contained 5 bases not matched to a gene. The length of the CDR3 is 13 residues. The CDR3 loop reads CASSLRQGDGYTF. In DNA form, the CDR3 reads TGTGCCAGCAGTCTAAGACAGGGGGATGGCTACACCTTC.

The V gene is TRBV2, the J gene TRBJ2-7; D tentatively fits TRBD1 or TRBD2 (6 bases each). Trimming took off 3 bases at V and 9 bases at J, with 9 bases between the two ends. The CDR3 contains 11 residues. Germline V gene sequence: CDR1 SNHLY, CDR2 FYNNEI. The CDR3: CASSDGGGQYF. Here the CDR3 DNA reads TGTGCCAGCAGTGACGGGGGCGGGCAGTACTTC.

CDR3 coding DNA: TGTGCCAGCAGCAAGGCCGACACGAACACCGGGGAGCTGTTTTTT. Its translation: CASSKADTNTGELFF. The chain links TRBV21-1 to TRBJ2-2; the tabulated D call, TRBD1, remains unverified against the DNA. TRBV21-1 is marked as a pseudogene. The CDR3 covers 15 residues.

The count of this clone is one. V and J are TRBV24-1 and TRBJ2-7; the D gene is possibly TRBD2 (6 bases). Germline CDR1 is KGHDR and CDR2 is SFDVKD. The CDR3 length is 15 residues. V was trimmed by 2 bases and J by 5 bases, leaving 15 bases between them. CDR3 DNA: TGTGCCACCAGTGATTCAAGCGGAGGGGTCCACGAGCAGTACTTC. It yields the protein CATSDSSGGVHEQYF.

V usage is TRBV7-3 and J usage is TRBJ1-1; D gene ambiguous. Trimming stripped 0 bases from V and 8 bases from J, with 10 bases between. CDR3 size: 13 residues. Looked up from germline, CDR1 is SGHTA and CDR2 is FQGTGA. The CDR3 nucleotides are TGTGCCAGCAGCTTAACGAACCCGTCCGAAGCTTTCTTT. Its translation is CASSLTNPSEAFF.

CDR3 loop: CASSQLEGAEGYTF. Here the CDR3 DNA reads TGTGCCAGCAGCCAATTGGAGGGGGCAGAAGGCTACACCTTC. The J gene is TRBJ1-2, the V gene TRBV3-1 (or the pseudogene TRBV3-2), with 7 bases aligning to TRBD1. After removal of 2 bases from V and 8 bases from J, the junction contained 8 bases not matched to a gene. In germline, CDR1 is LGHDT, CDR2 YNNKEL (reference sequence). The CDR3 sequence is 14 residues long.

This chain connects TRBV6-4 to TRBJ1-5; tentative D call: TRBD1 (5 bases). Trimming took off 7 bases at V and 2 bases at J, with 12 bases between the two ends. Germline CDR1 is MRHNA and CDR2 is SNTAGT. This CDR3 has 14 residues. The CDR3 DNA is TGTGCCAGCATTCCGCTGACAGGCAATCAGCCCCAGCATTTT. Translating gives CASIPLTGNQPQHF.

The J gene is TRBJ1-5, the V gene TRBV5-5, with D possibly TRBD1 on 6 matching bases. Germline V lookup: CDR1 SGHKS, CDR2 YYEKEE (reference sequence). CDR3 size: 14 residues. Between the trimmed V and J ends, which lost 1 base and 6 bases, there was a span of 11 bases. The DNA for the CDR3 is TGTGCCAGCAGCTTGCAGGGGTTGAGTCAGCCCCAGCATTTT. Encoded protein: CASSLQGLSQPQHF.

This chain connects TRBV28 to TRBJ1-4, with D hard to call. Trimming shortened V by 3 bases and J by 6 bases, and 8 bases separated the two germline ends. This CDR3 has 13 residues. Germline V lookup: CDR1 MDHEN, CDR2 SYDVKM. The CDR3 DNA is TGTGCCAGCAGTTTGGGCGGGGATGAAAAACTGTTTTTT. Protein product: CASSLGGDEKLFF.

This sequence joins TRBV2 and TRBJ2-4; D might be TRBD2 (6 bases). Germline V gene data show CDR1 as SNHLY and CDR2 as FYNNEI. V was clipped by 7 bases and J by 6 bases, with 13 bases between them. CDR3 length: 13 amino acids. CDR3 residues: CASTKEGGNIQYF. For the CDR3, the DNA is TGTGCCAGCACCAAGGAGGGAGGAAACATTCAGTACTTC.

The CDR3, as DNA: TGCGCCAGCAGCCCGGCGGAAAGGGTTTGGTTAGGCTACACCTTC. This codes for CASSPAERVWLGYTF. The chain has TRBV5-1 and TRBJ1-2; D gene ambiguous. The CDR3 runs to 15 residues. CDR1 is SGHRS and CDR2 is YFSETQ in the germline V gene. V was shortened by 4 bases and J by 8 bases, with 21 bases between the two germline ends. Combining the CDR3 with reference TRBV5-1 and TRBJ1-2 gives the whole variable domain KAGVTQTPRYLIKTRGQQVTLSCSPISGHRSVSWYQQTPGQGLQFLFEYFSETQRNKGNFPGRFSGRQFSNSRSEMNVSTLELGDSALYLCASSPAERVWLGYTFGSGTRLTVV.

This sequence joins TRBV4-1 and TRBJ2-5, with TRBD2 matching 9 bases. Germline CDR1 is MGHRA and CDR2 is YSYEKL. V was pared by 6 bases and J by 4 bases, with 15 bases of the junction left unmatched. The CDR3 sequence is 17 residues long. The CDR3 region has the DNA TGCGCCAGCAGACCTCTGTTTCAGCGGGAGGTCGGAGAGACCCAGTACTTC. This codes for CASRPLFQREVGETQYF.

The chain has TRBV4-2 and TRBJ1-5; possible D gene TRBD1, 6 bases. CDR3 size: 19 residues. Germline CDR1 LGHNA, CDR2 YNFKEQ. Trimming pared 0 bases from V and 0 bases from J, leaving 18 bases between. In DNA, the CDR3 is TGTGCCAGCAGCCAAGATCTTCTCGGGACACCGTATAGCAATCAGCCCCAGCATTTT. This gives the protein CASSQDLLGTPYSNQPQHF.

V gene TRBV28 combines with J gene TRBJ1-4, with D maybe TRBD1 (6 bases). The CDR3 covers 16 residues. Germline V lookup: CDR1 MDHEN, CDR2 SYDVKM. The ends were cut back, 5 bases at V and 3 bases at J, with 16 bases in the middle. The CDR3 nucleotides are TGTGCCAGCAGTGCCCATGGGGCAGGGGCTAATGAAAAACTGTTTTTT. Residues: CASSAHGAGANEKLFF.

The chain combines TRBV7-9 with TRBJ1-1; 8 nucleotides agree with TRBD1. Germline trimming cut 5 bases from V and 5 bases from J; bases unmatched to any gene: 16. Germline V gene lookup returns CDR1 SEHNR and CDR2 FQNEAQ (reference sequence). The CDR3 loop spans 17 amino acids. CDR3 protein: CASSPHTGGTGGTEAFF. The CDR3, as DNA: TGTGCCAGCAGCCCTCACACGGGGGGGACAGGTGGGACTGAAGCTTTCTTT.

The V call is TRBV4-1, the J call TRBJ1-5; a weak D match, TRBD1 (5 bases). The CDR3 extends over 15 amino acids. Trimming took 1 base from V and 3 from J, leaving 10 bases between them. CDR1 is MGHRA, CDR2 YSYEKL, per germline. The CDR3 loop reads CASSQAGNPNQPQHF. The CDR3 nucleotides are TGCGCCAGCAGCCAAGCAGGGAATCCCAATCAGCCCCAGCATTTT.